This T cell receptor beta chain was captured by sequencing in a study of vaccination and CD4 T cells after COVID-19. General study findings and limits: The great majority, 304 of 307 vaccine-specific clones, proved spike mono-reactive in convalescent patients.

The Oncomine TCR Beta short-read assay was what sequenced the DNA obtained from cultured CD4+ T cells. TCRdb itself ran the PCR reads through MiXCR, one entry per CDR3 protein. The sample has 15,000 to 20,000 distinct CDR3 sequences, around three fifths seen once; the top ten hold 7% to 8.5%. Treatment noted: approximately 9-day PBMC culture with coronavirus spike peptide pools or control peptides (ViraFEST assay). Regarding this clonotype: As yet, its antigen is unknown.

Germline lookup yields CDR1 DFQATT and CDR2 SNEGSKA (reference sequence). The CDR3 loop spans 14 amino acids. Unmatched junction bases numbered 6, after V lost 2 bases and J lost 3 bases. What was sequenced was CD4+ T cells from blood, cultured in vitro. The rearrangement uses TRBV20-1 and TRBJ1-2; 7 nucleotides agree with TRBD1. This clonotype was obtained from a human donor who had recovered from COVID-19. CDR3 in amino acids: CSARPQGGDYGYTF. The CDR3 bases are TGCAGTGCTAGACCGCAGGGGGGCGACTATGGCTACACCTTC.